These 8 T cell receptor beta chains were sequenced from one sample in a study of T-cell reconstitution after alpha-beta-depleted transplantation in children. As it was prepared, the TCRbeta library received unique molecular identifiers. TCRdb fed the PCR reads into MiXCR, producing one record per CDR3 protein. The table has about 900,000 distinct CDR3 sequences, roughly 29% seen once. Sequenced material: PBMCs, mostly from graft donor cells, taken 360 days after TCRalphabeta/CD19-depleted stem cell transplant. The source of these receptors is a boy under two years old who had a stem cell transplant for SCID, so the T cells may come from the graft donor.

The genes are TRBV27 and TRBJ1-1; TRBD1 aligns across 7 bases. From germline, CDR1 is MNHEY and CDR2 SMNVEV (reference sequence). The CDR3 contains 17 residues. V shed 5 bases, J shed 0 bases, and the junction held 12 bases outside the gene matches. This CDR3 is CASSEDRRQYMNTEAFF. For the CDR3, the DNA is TGTGCCAGCAGTGAGGACAGGAGACAATACATGAACACTGAAGCTTTCTTT.

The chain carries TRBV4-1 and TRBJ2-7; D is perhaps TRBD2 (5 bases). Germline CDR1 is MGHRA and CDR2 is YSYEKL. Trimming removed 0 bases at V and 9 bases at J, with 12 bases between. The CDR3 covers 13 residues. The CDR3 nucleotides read TGCGCCAGCAGCCAAGAGAGGGTGGGATCGCAGTACTTC. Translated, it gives CASSQERVGSQYF.

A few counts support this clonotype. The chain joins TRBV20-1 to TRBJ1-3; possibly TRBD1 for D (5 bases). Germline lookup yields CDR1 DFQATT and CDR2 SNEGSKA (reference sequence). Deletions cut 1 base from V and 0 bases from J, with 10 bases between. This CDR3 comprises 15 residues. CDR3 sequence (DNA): TGCAGTGCTAGAGCCTCGGGACCCTCTGGAAACACCATATATTTT. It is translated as CSARASGPSGNTIYF.

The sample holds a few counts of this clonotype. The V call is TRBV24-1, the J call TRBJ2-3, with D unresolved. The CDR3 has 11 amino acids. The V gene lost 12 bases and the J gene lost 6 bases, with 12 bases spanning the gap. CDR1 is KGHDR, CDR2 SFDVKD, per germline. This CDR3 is CAAGASDTQYF. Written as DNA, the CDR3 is TGTGCCGCTGGTGCGTCGGATACGCAGTATTTT.

The CDR3 here is CASSFSLAGGPADTQYF. The CDR3 coding sequence is TGTGCCAGCAGTTTCTCACTAGCGGGGGGCCCTGCGGATACGCAGTATTTT. The V call is TRBV28, the J call TRBJ2-3; 12 bases are a match to TRBD2. V gave up 3 bases and J gave up 6 bases; unmatched junction bases: 10. Germline CDR1 MDHEN, CDR2 SYDVKM. The CDR3 covers 17 residues.

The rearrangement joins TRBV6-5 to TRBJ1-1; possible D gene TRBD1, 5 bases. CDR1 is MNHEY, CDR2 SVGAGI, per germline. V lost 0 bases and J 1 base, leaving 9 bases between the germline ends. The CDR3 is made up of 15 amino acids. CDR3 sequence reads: CASSYSGHGNTEAFF. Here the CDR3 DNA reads TGTGCCAGCAGTTACTCAGGACACGGGAACACTGAAGCTTTCTTT.

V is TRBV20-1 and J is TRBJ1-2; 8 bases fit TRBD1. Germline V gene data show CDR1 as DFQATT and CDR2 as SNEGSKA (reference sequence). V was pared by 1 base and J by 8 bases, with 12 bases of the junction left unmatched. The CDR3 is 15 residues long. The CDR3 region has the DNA TGCAGTGCTAGAGTAGGGTTCGGGACAGGACGCGGCTACACCTTC. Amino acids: CSARVGFGTGRGYTF.

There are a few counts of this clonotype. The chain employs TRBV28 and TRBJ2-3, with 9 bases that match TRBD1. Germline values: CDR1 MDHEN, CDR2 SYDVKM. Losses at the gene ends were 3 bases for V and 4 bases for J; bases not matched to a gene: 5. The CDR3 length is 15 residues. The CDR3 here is CASSFRRQGADTQYF. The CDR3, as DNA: TGTGCCAGCAGTTTTCGGCGACAGGGGGCAGATACGCAGTATTTT.